These 3 T cell receptor beta chains were sequenced from one sample in a study of T cell clonality in common variable immunodeficiency. TCRdb keeps only in-frame clones here, not all; method: immunoSEQ multiplex PCR. The profile covers about 42,000 clones, none occurring a single time. What was sequenced was peripheral blood mononuclear cells. All receptors derive from a person aged 18-69 years in good health.

The sample holds many counts of this clone. Read coverage stops 3 residues before the CDR3 terminus; the germline J gene supplies the remainder. This chain joins TRBV20-1 and TRBJ2-3; TRBD2 matches at 14 bases. This CDR3 region has 14 residues. J was trimmed by 4 bases and V by 5 bases; bases with no gene match: 2. In germline, CDR1 is DFQATT, CDR2 SNEGSKA (reference sequence). CDR3: CSARLAGGADTQYF. CDR3 bases read: TGCAGTGCTCGACTAGCGGGAGGGGCAGATACG.

This clone has at least ten counts. From the germline J gene comes the end of the CDR3, since the read stops 3 residues before it. V is TRBV20-1 and J is TRBJ2-3; D gene ambiguous. Between the trimmed V and J ends, which lost 1 base and 0 bases, there was a span of 11 bases. The CDR3 totals 15 residues. Germline CDR1 and CDR2: DFQATT and SNEGSKA (reference sequence). CDR3 loop: CSARGLRSSTDTQYF. Partial CDR3 DNA: TGCAGTGCTAGAGGGTTGCGGAGTAGCACAGATACG.

Regarding this clone: With the read ending 3 residues before the CDR3 end, the germline J gene is used to fill in that end. The chain uses TRBV29-1 and TRBJ2-5, with 7 bases matching TRBD2. After removal of 6 bases from V and 2 bases from J, the junction contained 6 bases not matched to a gene. Germline assignment: CDR1 SQVTM and CDR2 ANQGSEA. The CDR3 extends over 13 amino acids. Here the CDR3 reads CSVGGGAQETQYF. The sequenced CDR3 bases are TGCAGCGTGGGGGGGGGTGCACAAGAGACC.